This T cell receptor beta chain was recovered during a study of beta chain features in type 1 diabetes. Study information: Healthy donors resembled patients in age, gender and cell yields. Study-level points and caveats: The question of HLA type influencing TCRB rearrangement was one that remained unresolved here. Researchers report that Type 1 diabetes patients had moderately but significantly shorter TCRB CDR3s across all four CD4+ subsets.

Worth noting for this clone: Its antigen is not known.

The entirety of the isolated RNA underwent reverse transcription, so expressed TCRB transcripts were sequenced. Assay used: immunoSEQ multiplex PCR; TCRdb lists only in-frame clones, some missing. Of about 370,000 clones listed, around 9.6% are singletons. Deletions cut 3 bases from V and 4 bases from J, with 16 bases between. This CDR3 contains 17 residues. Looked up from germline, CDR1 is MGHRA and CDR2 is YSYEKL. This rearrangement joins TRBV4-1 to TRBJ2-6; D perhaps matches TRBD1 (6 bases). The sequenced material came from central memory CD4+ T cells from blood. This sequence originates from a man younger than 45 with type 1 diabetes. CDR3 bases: TGCGCCAGCAGCCATCCGACAGGTCCTCGGGGGGCCAACGTCCTGACTTTC. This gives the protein CASSHPTGPRGANVLTF.